These 9 T cell receptor beta chains were all obtained from the same sample, sequenced in a study of blood T cell repertoires in COVID-19. The repertoire was sequenced with immunoSEQ multiplex PCR; TCRdb's copy has only in-frame clones and lacks some. The sample carries 140,000 or so clones, around 77% recorded once. The specimen sequenced was peripheral blood. These TCRs come from a man aged 50 to 60 with active or convalescent COVID-19.

The rearrangement uses TRBV3-1 (or the pseudogene TRBV3-2) and TRBJ2-3; 13 bases align to TRBD2. CDR1 and CDR2 (germline): LGHDT, YNNKEL (reference sequence). CDR3 length equals 15 residues. V gave up 8 bases and J gave up 6 bases; unmatched junction bases: 8. Here the CDR3 DNA reads TGTGCCAGCGGGACTAGCGGGGATCCTTGGGATACGCAGTATTTT. Residues: CASGTSGDPWDTQYF.

The chain employs TRBV5-1 and TRBJ1-2; D is possibly TRBD1 (5 bases). V was pared by 0 bases and J by 5 bases, with 17 bases between. The CDR3 runs 16 residues. Germline-derived CDR1 and CDR2 are SGHRS and YFSETQ. Here the CDR3 reads CASSLGATAGTYGYTF. The CDR3 DNA reads as TGCGCCAGCAGCTTGGGTGCCACGGCAGGGACTTATGGCTACACCTTC.

Points on this clone: The identical CDR3 is also encoded by other nucleotide sequences in the sample. V usage is TRBV7-3 and J usage is TRBJ2-1, with 11 nucleotides matching TRBD2. The V gene end was trimmed by 4 bases and the J gene end by 3 bases; junction bases not matched to a gene: 2. CDR1 and CDR2 (germline): SGHTA, FQGTGA. CDR3 length equals 15 residues. CDR3 nucleotide sequence: TGTGCCAGCAGCTCAGGACTAGCGGGCTACAATGAGCAGTTCTTC. This translates into CASSSGLAGYNEQFF.

V gene TRBV6-5 combines with J gene TRBJ2-5; a weak D match, TRBD2 (6 bases). There are 13 residues in the CDR3. The germline V gene has CDR1 MNHEY and CDR2 SVGAGI. Trimming took 7 bases from V and 5 from J, leaving 14 bases between them. The CDR3 is CASNRDLGETQYF. CDR3 sequence (DNA): TGTGCCAGCAACCGGGACTTGGGGGAGACCCAGTACTTC.

The chain uses TRBV6-5 and TRBJ2-5; 10 bases are a match to TRBD1. Germline values: CDR1 MNHEY, CDR2 SVGAGI. Germline trimming cut 0 bases from V and 4 bases from J; bases unmatched to any gene: 2. The CDR3 loop spans 15 amino acids. CDR3 in amino acids: CASSYSRTGGETQYF. DNA of the CDR3: TGTGCCAGCAGTTACTCAAGGACAGGGGGAGAGACCCAGTACTTC.

The gene calls are TRBV7-9 and TRBJ2-5, with 14 bases lining up with TRBD2. V was pared by 5 bases and J by 4 bases, with 12 bases of the junction left unmatched. Looked up from germline, CDR1 is SEHNR and CDR2 is FQNEAQ (reference sequence). This CDR3 comprises 18 residues. The CDR3 region has the DNA TGTGCCAGCAGCCCAGGGACTAGCGGGAGTTTTCCGGGAGAGACCCAGTACTTC. Residues: CASSPGTSGSFPGETQYF.

The chain carries TRBV28 and TRBJ2-7, with 9 nucleotides matching TRBD1. Germline V gene sequence: CDR1 MDHEN, CDR2 SYDVKM. V lost 6 bases, J lost 1 base, and 7 bases stayed unmatched. The CDR3 is 15 residues long. CDR3 in DNA: TGTGCCAGCAGGCGAACAGGACAGGGGTCCTACGAGCAGTACTTC. This gives the protein CASRRTGQGSYEQYF.

The chain uses TRBV29-1 and TRBJ1-1; no firm D call. Germline CDR1 and CDR2: SQVTM and ANQGSEA. This CDR3 has 12 amino acids. Between the trimmed V and J ends, which lost 3 bases and 6 bases, there was a span of 11 bases. The DNA for the CDR3 is TGCAGCGTTGACTTTGGGAGGTCTGAAGCTTTCTTT. This gives the protein CSVDFGRSEAFF.

This chain links TRBV7-9 with TRBJ2-7; a weak D match, TRBD1 (5 bases). CDR1 and CDR2 (germline): SEHNR, FQNEAQ (reference sequence). Trimming took off 1 base at V and 1 base at J, with 14 bases between the two ends. The CDR3 is 16 amino acids. The CDR3 reads CASSLGGVAGSYEQYF. The DNA for the CDR3 is TGTGCCAGCAGCTTAGGTGGTGTCGCAGGGTCCTACGAGCAGTACTTC. Using reference TRBV7-9 and TRBJ2-7 for the parts outside the CDR3, the full variable domain is DTGVSQNPRHKITKRGQNVTFRCDPISEHNRLYWYRQTLGQGPEFLTYFQNEAQLEKSRLLSDRFSAERPKGSFSTLEIQRTEQGDSAMYLCASSLGGVAGSYEQYFGPGTRLTVT.